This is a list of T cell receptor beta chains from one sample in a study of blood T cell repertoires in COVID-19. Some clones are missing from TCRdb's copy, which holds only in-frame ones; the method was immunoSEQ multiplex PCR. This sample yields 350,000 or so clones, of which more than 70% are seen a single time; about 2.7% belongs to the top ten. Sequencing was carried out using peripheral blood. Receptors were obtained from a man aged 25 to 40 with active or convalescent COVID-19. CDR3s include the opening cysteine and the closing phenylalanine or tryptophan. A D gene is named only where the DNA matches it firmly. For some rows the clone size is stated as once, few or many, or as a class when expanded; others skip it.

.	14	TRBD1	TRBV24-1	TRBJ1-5	CATAQGTANQPQHF	TGTGCCACCGCCCAAGGGACAGCCAATCAGCCCCAGCATTTT
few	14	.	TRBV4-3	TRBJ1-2	CASSQVTGDYGYTF	TGCGCCAGCAGCCAAGTAACAGGCGACTATGGCTACACCTTC
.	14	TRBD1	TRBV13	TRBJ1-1	CARRQQGKNTEAFF	TGTGCCAGAAGACAACAGGGGAAGAACACTGAAGCTTTCTTT
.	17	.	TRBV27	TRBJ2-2	CASSSWKDTLNTGELFF	TGTGCCAGCAGTTCTTGGAAGGACACGCTGAACACCGGGGAGCTGTTTTTT
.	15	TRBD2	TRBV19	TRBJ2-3	CASTPSGDSTDTQYF	TGTGCCAGTACCCCGAGCGGGGACAGCACAGATACGCAGTATTTT
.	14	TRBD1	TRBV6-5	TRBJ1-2	CASSSGTGVGGYTF	TGTGCCAGCAGTTCCGGGACAGGGGTTGGTGGCTACACCTTC
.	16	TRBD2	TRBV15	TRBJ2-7	CATSREGGLAGAEQYF	TGTGCCACCAGCAGAGAAGGTGGCCTAGCGGGAGCCGAGCAGTACTTC
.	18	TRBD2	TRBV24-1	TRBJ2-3	CATSDPGTSGGTTDTQYF	TGTGCCACCAGTGATCCCGGGACTAGCGGGGGGACCACAGATACGCAGTATTTT
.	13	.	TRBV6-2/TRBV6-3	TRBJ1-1	CASSTGVITEAFF	TGTGCCAGCAGTACGGGGGTGATAACTGAAGCTTTCTTT
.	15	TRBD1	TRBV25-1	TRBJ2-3	CASRDRVASTDTQYF	TGTGCCAGCAGAGACAGGGTCGCTAGCACAGATACGCAGTATTTT
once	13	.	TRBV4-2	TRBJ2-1	CASSQGGQMEQFF	TGTGCCAGCAGCCAAGGGGGGCAAATGGAGCAGTTCTTC
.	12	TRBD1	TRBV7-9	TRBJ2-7	CASSQTGDEQYF	TGTGCCAGCAGCCAGACAGGGGACGAGCAGTACTTC
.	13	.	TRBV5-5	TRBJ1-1	CASSLAGPGRAFF	TGTGCCAGCAGCTTGGCCGGGCCGGGGAGGGCTTTCTTT
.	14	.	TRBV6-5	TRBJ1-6	CASSKGLDNSPLHF	TGTGCCAGCAGCAAAGGACTGGATAATTCACCCCTCCACTTT
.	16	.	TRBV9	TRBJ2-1	CASSGSIFRGYNEQFF	TGTGCCAGCAGCGGGTCCATTTTCCGCGGCTACAATGAGCAGTTCTTC
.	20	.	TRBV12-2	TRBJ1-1	CASRRRCGWAGGRMNTEAFF	TGTGCAAGTCGCCGACGCTGTGGATGGGCGGGCGGCCGCATGAACACTGAAGCTTTCTTT
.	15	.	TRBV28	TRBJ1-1	CASSSSGIMNTEAFF	TGTGCCAGCAGTTCATCAGGGATAATGAACACTGAAGCTTTCTTT
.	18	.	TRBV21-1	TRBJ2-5	CASSPKTGDRRYKETQYF	TGTGCCAGCAGCCCTAAGACAGGGGATCGGAGGTATAAGGAGACCCAGTACTTC
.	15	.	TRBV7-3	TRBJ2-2	CASSRLGAGSGELFF	TGTGCCAGCAGCCGCCTGGGAGCGGGCAGTGGGGAGCTGTTTTTT
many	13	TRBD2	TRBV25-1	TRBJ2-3	CASGPGGAGTQYF	TGTGCCAGCGGGCCCGGGGGGGCTGGTACGCAGTATTTT
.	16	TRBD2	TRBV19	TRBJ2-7	CASSIVSGRSSYEQYF	TGTGCCAGTAGTATAGTATCCGGGAGGAGCTCCTACGAGCAGTACTTC
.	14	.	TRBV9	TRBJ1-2	CASSFSSGPYGYTF	TGTGCCAGCAGCTTCTCGTCAGGGCCCTATGGCTACACCTTC
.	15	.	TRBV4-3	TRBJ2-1	CASSFDTSSYNEQFF	TGCGCCAGCAGCTTTGACACGAGCTCCTACAATGAGCAGTTCTTC
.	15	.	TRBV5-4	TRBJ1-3	CASSSELISGNTIYF	TGTGCCAGCAGCTCTGAGTTGATCTCTGGAAACACCATATATTTT
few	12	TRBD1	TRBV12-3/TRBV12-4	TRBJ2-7	CASRGSSYEQYF	TGTGCAAGCAGGGGGAGCTCCTACGAGCAGTACTTC
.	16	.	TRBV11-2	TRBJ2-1	CASSLDWTGGRGEQFF	TGTGCCAGCAGCTTAGATTGGACGGGGGGCCGCGGTGAGCAGTTCTTC
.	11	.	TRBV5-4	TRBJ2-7	CASSFSDEQYF	TGTGCCAGCAGCTTTTCGGACGAGCAGTACTTC
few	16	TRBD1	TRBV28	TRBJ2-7	CASSFLSQGVFYEQYF	TGTGCCAGCAGTTTTTTGTCACAGGGGGTTTTCTACGAGCAGTACTTC
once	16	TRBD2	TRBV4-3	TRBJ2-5	CASSQGGTSGGETQYF	TGCGCCAGCAGCCAAGGAGGGACTAGCGGGGGGGAGACCCAGTACTTC
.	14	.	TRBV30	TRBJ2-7	CAWSSWATSYEQYF	TGTGCCTGGAGTAGTTGGGCTACCTCCTACGAGCAGTACTTC
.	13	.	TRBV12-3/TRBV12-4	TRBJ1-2	CASSVFRPGGYTF	TGTGCCAGCAGTGTCTTTAGACCGGGTGGCTACACCTTC
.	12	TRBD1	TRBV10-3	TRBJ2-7	CAAGQGVYEQYF	TGTGCCGCCGGACAGGGGGTTTACGAGCAGTACTTC
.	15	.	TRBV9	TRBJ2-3	CASSVREPEADTQYF	TGTGCCAGCAGCGTCCGGGAGCCCGAGGCAGATACGCAGTATTTT
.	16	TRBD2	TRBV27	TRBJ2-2	CASSFDGRVRTGELFF	TGTGCCAGCAGTTTCGACGGGAGGGTTCGCACCGGGGAGCTGTTTTTT
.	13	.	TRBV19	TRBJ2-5	CASSQGNQETQYF	TGTGCCAGTAGTCAGGGGAACCAAGAGACCCAGTACTTC
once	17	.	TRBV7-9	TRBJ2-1	CASSSALLSEGRGEQFF	TGTGCCAGCAGCTCCGCCCTTCTGTCCGAGGGAAGAGGGGAGCAGTTCTTC
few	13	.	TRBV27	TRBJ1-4	CASSLSRNEKLFF	TGTGCCAGCAGTTTATCCAGGAATGAAAAACTGTTTTTT
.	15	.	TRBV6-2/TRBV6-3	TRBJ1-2	CASSPGFGGAGGYTF	TGTGCCAGCAGCCCCGGATTCGGTGGTGCGGGTGGCTACACCTTC
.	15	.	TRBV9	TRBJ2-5	CASSPQLGVRETQYF	TGTGCCAGCAGCCCCCAGCTAGGGGTGAGGGAGACCCAGTACTTC